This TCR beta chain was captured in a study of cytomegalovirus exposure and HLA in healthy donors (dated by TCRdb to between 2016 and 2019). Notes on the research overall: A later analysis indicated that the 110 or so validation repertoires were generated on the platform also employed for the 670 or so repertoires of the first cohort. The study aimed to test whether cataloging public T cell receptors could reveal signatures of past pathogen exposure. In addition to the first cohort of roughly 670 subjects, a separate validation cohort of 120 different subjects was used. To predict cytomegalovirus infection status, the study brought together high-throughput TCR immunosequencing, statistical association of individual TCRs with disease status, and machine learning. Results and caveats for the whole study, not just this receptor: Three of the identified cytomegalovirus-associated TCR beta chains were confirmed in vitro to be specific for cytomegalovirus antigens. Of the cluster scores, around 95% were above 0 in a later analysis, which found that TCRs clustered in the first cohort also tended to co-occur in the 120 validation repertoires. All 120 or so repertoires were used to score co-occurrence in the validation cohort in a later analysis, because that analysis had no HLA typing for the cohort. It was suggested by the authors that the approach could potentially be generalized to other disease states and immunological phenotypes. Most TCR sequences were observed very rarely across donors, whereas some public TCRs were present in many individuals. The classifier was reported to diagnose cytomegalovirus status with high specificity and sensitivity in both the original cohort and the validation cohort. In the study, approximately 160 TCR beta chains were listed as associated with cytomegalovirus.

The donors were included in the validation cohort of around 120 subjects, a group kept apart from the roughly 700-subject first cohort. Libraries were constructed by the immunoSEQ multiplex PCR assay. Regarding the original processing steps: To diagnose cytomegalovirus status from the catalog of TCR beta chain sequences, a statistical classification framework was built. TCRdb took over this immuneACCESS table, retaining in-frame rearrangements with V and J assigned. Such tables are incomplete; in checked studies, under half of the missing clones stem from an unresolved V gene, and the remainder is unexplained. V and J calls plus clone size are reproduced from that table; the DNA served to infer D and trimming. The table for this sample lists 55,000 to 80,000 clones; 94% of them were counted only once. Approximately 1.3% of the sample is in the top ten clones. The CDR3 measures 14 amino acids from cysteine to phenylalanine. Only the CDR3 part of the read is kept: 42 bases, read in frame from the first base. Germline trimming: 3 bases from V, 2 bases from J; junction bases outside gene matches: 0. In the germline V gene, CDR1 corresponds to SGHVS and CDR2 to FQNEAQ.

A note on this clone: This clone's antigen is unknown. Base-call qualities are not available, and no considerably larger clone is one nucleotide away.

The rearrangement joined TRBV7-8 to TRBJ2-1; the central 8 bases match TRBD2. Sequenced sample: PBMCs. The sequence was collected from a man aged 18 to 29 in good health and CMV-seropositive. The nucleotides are TGTGCCAGCAGCTTCGGGGGGGCCTACAATGAGCAGTTCTTC. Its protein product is CASSFGGAYNEQFF. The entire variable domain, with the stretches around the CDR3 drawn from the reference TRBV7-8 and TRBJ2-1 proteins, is GAGVSQSPRYKVAKRGQDVALRCDPISGHVSLFWYQQALGQGPEFLTYFQNEAQLDKSGLPSDRFFAERPEGSVSTLKIQRTQQEDSAVYLCASSFGGAYNEQFFGPGTRLTVL.